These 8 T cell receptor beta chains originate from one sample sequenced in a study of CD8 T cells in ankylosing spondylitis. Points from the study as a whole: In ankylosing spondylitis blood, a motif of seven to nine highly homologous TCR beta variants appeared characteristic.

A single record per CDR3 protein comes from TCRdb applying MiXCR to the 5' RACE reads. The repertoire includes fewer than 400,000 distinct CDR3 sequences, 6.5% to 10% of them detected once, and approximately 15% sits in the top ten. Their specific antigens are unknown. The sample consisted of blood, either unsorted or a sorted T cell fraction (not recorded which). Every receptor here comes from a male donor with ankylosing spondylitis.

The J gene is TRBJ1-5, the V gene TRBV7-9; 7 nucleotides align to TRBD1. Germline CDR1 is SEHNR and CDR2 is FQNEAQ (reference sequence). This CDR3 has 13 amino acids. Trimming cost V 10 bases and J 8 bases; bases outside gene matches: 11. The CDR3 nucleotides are TGTGCCATAGGGACAGCCTGGGGTGAGCCCCAGCATTTT. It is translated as CAIGTAWGEPQHF.

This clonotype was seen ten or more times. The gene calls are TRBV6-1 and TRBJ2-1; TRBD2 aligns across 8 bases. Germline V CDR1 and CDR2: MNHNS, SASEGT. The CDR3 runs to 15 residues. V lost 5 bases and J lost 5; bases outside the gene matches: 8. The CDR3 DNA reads TGTGCCAGCAGTATGAGGACTAGCCGCCACAATGAGCAGTTCTTC. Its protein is CASSMRTSRHNEQFF.

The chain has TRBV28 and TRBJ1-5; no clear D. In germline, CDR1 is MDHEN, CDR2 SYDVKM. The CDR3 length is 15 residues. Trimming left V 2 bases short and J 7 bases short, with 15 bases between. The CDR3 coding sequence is TGTGCCAGCAGTTTAGTGTTGGGAAGGGAGCAGCCCCAGCATTTT. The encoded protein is CASSLVLGREQPQHF.

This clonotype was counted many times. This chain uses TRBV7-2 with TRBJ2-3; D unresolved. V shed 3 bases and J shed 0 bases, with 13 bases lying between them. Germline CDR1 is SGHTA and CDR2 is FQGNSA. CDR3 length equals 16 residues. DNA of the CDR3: TGTGCCAGCAGCTTCGCAGGTTCCCCTAGCACAGATACGCAGTATTTT. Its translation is CASSFAGSPSTDTQYF.

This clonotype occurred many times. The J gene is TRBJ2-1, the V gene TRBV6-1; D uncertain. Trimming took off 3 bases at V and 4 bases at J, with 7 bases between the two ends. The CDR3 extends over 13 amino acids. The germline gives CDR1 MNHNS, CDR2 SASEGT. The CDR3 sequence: CASSEHKYNEQFF. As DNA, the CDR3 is TGTGCCAGCAGTGAGCACAAATACAATGAGCAGTTCTTC.

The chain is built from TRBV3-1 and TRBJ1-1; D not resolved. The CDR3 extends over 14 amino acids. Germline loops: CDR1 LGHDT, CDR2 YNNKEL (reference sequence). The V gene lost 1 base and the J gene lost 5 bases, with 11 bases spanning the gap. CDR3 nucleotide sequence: TGTGCCAGCAGCCAAGCCTGGGAGGAGACTGAAGCTTTCTTT. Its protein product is CASSQAWEETEAFF.

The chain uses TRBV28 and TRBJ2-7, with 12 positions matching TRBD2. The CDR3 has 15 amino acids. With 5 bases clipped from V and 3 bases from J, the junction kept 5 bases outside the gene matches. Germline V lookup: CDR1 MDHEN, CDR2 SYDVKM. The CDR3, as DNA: TGTGCCAGCAGTCCCATGACTAGCGGGAGCTACGAGCAGTACTTC. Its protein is CASSPMTSGSYEQYF.

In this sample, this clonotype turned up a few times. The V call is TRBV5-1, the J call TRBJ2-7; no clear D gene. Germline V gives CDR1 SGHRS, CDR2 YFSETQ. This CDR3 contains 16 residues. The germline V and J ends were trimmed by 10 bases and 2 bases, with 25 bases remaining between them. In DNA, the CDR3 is TGCGCCCGACGAAACGATGGTTGCAGCGCCGCCTACGAGCAGTACTTC. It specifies CARRNDGCSAAYEQYF.